The clone carrying this T cell receptor (beta chain) showed up many times. What it binds is unknown. These data are taken from a study of regulatory T cells in long-lasting Graves disease. Study-level results: Persistent disease exhibited a predilection for TRBV28, TRBJ1-2 and TRBJ2-5.

V gave up 3 bases and J gave up 9 bases, with 18 bases separating them. The germline gives CDR1 MDHEN, CDR2 SYDVKM. The CDR3 length is 15 residues. Time point described: persistent/refractory GD, antithyroid drugs over 5 years with positive TRAb. PBMC RNA was the source of the TCR library. Peripheral blood, approximately 9 milliliters per patient, was collected in EDTA tubes. According to the study, TCR beta libraries were built with iRepertoire HTBI primers and CDR3-region Arm-PCR. TCRdb re-derived calls from the multiplex PCR reads in MiXCR, one entry per CDR3 protein. Of roughly 360,000 distinct CDR3 sequences listed, less than 30% are singletons.

Source: peripheral blood mononuclear cells (PBMCs), taken when the disease was refractory, from a patient treated with antithyroid drugs. The origin of this receptor is a woman aged 40 to 50 with Graves disease. V usage is TRBV28 and J usage is TRBJ1-5, with D unresolved. CDR3 region: CASSFVSRAKAPQHF. DNA for the CDR3: TGTGCCAGCAGTTTCGTTTCCCGGGCCAAGGCGCCCCAGCATTTT.